These 30 T cell receptor beta chains came from one sample sequenced in a study of blood T cell repertoires in COVID-19. Produced via immunoSEQ multiplex PCR; TCRdb's table is partial and in-frame only. The data contain some 500,000 clones, around 87% of them singletons. Sequencing was performed on PBMCs or T cells enriched from blood (not recorded which). The receptors come from a middle-aged woman who had recovered from COVID-19.

This sequence joins TRBV4-3 and TRBJ2-5; the D gene is possibly TRBD1 (5 bases). The CDR3 contains 14 residues. Germline lookup yields CDR1 LGHNA and CDR2 YSLEER. Trimming left V 4 bases short and J 3 bases short, with 12 bases between. The CDR3 reads CASSLGLGEETQYF. DNA of the CDR3: TGCGCCAGCAGCCTCGGCCTAGGGGAAGAGACCCAGTACTTC.

This sequence joins TRBV5-1 and TRBJ2-7, with D tentatively TRBD2 (7 bases). The V gene lost 0 bases and the J gene lost 6 bases, with 19 bases spanning the gap. The CDR3 is 16 residues long. The V gene's germline CDR1 is SGHRS and CDR2 YFSETQ. In nucleotides, the CDR3 is TGCGCCAGCAGCTTGGAGGGCGGGGGCCCCGTGCGCGAGCAGTACTTC. It encodes CASSLEGGGPVREQYF.

This chain connects TRBV5-1 to TRBJ2-1; TRBD1 agrees at 9 bases. CDR1 is SGHRS and CDR2 is YFSETQ in the germline V gene. The V segment lost 5 bases and the J segment 5 bases; nucleotides outside the gene matches: 5. This CDR3 is built from 14 residues. This chain's CDR3 is CASSSGTGNNEQFF. The DNA of the CDR3 is TGCGCCAGCAGTTCCGGGACAGGGAACAATGAGCAGTTCTTC.

The chain links TRBV12-5 to TRBJ1-5; 10 bases match TRBD1. V lost 1 base, J lost 7 bases, and 4 bases stayed unmatched. This CDR3 has 15 amino acids. In germline, CDR1 is LGHNT, CDR2 FRNRAP. The CDR3 bases are TGTGCTAGTGGTTTGGGACAGGGGGCATTACAGCCCCAGCATTTT. Translation: CASGLGQGALQPQHF. The full variable domain, in which reference TRBV12-5 and TRBJ1-5 provide the parts outside the CDR3, is DARVTQTPRHKVTEMGQEVTMRCQPILGHNTVFWYRQTMMQGLELLAYFRNRAPLDDSGMPKDRFSAEMPDATLATLKIQPSEPRDSAVYFCASGLGQGALQPQHFGDGTRLSIL.

The chain employs TRBV20-1 and TRBJ1-1, with D unclear. There are 14 residues in the CDR3. Germline V CDR1 and CDR2: DFQATT, SNEGSKA (reference sequence). V gave up 3 bases and J gave up 4 bases, with 15 bases separating them. CDR3 in DNA: TGCAGTGCTAGTAATATCGGTGCGGCCACTGAAGCTTTCTTT. Translation: CSASNIGAATEAFF.

The chain has TRBV29-1 and TRBJ2-3; 10 bases map to TRBD2. J gave up 6 bases and V 8 bases, and 11 bases lay outside the gene matches. This CDR3 is 14 amino acids long. In germline, CDR1 is SQVTM, CDR2 ANQGSEA. CDR3 coding DNA: TGCAGCCTAAGCCTAGCGGGGGTCACGGATACGCAGTATTTT. It encodes CSLSLAGVTDTQYF.

DNA of the CDR3: TGTGCCAGCAGCTCGCCGGGGTACTATGGCTACACCTTC. Amino acids: CASSSPGYYGYTF. This sequence joins TRBV7-9 and TRBJ1-2; D is ambiguous. CDR3 length: 13 residues. Germline-derived CDR1 and CDR2 are SEHNR and FQNEAQ (reference sequence). V was clipped by 4 bases and J by 3 bases, with 9 bases between them.

This chain connects TRBV7-2 to TRBJ1-4; D remains unclear. From germline, CDR1 is SGHTA and CDR2 FQGNSA. The V and J ends lost 5 bases and 6 bases respectively, with 10 bases between them. The CDR3 is made up of 13 amino acids. CDR3 coding DNA: TGTGCCAGCAGCCCTCCCTCTCATGAAAAACTGTTTTTT. Residues: CASSPPSHEKLFF.

The chain uses TRBV6-5 and TRBJ1-2; 7 bases line up with TRBD1. Germline-derived CDR1 and CDR2 are MNHEY and SVGAGI. The trim removed 4 bases at V and 7 bases at J, leaving 9 bases unmatched. CDR3 length: 14 amino acids. The CDR3 DNA reads as TGTGCCAGCAGTTGGACAGGCCGGGGGGGTGGCTACACCTTC. It is translated as CASSWTGRGGGYTF.

The genes are TRBV7-9 and TRBJ1-1; D is unclear. The length of the CDR3 is 13 residues. V lost 6 bases and J lost 7, with 15 bases in between. From germline, CDR1 is SEHNR and CDR2 FQNEAQ (reference sequence). The CDR3 spells CASSREVEDEAFF. CDR3 coding DNA: TGTGCCAGCAGTAGAGAGGTCGAAGATGAAGCTTTCTTT.

This clone was seen once. The chain carries TRBV7-2 and TRBJ1-5, with TRBD1 matching over 8 bases. Germline trimming cut 1 base from V and 10 bases from J; bases unmatched to any gene: 9. The CDR3 runs to 15 residues. The germline CDR1 and CDR2 sequences are SGHTA and FQGNSA. The CDR3 nucleotides read TGTGCCAGCAGCTTAGACACGACAGGGGTTTATCCCCAGCATTTT. Translated, it gives CASSLDTTGVYPQHF.

The chain links TRBV5-6 to TRBJ1-6, with a possible D match to TRBD1 (5 bases). Germline loops: CDR1 SGHDT, CDR2 YYEEEE. V dropped 4 bases and J dropped 5 bases, with 13 bases sitting between them. This CDR3 has 15 amino acids. This CDR3 is CASSPRDLNNSPLHF. The DNA for the CDR3 is TGTGCCAGCAGCCCCAGGGATCTTAATAATTCACCCCTCCACTTT.

In this sample, this clone turned up once. The chain has TRBV12-3 or TRBV12-4 and TRBJ1-1, with 7 bases lining up with TRBD1. This CDR3 contains 13 residues. The V gene end was trimmed by 5 bases and the J gene end by 5 bases; junction bases not matched to a gene: 5. The CDR3: CASSTTGKTEAFF. The CDR3 coding sequence is TGTGCCAGCAGTACGACAGGGAAAACTGAAGCTTTCTTT.

The chain combines TRBV29-1 with TRBJ1-1, with a weak D call TRBD1 (6 bases). This CDR3 has 13 residues. The ends were cut back, 7 bases at V and 5 bases at J, with 17 bases in the middle. Germline CDR1 and CDR2: SQVTM and ANQGSEA. CDR3 residues: CSAARQAGTEAFF. CDR3 bases: TGCAGCGCCGCACGACAGGCAGGGACTGAAGCTTTCTTT.

V is TRBV7-8 and J is TRBJ1-2, with TRBD1 as a possible D gene (5 bases). CDR1 SGHVS and CDR2 FQNEAQ come from the germline V gene. Between the trimmed V and J ends, which lost 1 base and 7 bases, there was a span of 10 bases. The CDR3 runs 13 residues. The CDR3 spells CASSLEDRPGYTF. Here the CDR3 DNA reads TGTGCCAGCAGCTTAGAAGACAGACCTGGCTACACCTTC.

V usage is TRBV27 and J usage is TRBJ2-2; TRBD1 matches 7 bases. Germline V gene lookup returns CDR1 MNHEY and CDR2 SMNVEV (reference sequence). CDR3 length: 14 amino acids. With 7 bases clipped from V and 3 bases from J, the junction kept 5 bases outside the gene matches. Written as DNA, the CDR3 is TGTGCCAGCAAGGGACAGTCTTACACCGGGGAGCTGTTTTTT. Amino acid sequence: CASKGQSYTGELFF.

This chain connects TRBV7-9 to TRBJ2-5, with TRBD2 matching over 11 bases. The CDR3 spans 17 residues. Unmatched junction bases numbered 7, after V lost 2 bases and J lost 2 bases. The V gene's germline CDR1 is SEHNR and CDR2 FQNEAQ (reference sequence). The CDR3 coding sequence is TGTGCCAGCAGCTTATATGGCAGACTAGCGGGACAAGAGACCCAGTACTTC. It encodes CASSLYGRLAGQETQYF.

This clone was seen only once. This chain uses TRBV3-1 (or the pseudogene TRBV3-2) with TRBJ2-5, with 11 bases fitting TRBD2. Germline CDR1 reads LGHDT; CDR2 reads YNNKEL (reference sequence). J gave up 5 bases and V 8 bases, and 19 bases lay outside the gene matches. The length of the CDR3 is 18 residues. The CDR3 coding sequence is TGTGCCAGCGGCAGCTGGGCGATTAGCGGGAGGGCCAGGGAGACCCAGTACTTC. Its translation is CASGSWAISGRARETQYF.

The CDR3 DNA sequence: TGCAGTGCCAGTAACAGGGGTGGCTACACCTTC. Amino acids: CSASNRGGYTF. The chain employs TRBV20-1 and TRBJ1-2, with TRBD1 identical over 7 bases. This CDR3 has 11 residues. The V gene's germline CDR1 is DFQATT and CDR2 SNEGSKA (reference sequence). The junction had 5 bases not matched to a gene; V was cut back by 6 bases and J by 7 bases.

The chain has TRBV5-6 and TRBJ2-3; D unclear. The germline gives CDR1 SGHDT, CDR2 YYEEEE. This CDR3 contains 14 residues. V was shortened by 2 bases and J by 0 bases, with 7 bases between the two germline ends. The CDR3 is CASSLEDSTDTQYF. The CDR3 DNA is TGTGCCAGCAGCTTAGAGGATAGCACAGATACGCAGTATTTT.

The V gene is TRBV6-5, the J gene TRBJ1-2; perhaps TRBD1 as D (6 bases). Trimming removed 7 bases from V and 6 bases from J, with 12 bases in between. The CDR3 has 12 residues. The germline V gene encodes CDR1 MNHEY and CDR2 SVGAGI. The CDR3 sequence is CASIGQYNGYTF. Written as DNA, the CDR3 is TGTGCCAGCATCGGACAGTATAATGGCTACACCTTC.

V and J are TRBV10-2 and TRBJ2-2; TRBD1 aligns across 10 bases. The trim removed 0 bases at V and 4 bases at J, leaving 5 bases unmatched. The CDR3 extends over 17 amino acids. Per germline, CDR1 WSHSY and CDR2 SAAADI. Written as DNA, the CDR3 is TGCGCCAGCAGTGAGTCGTGGGGACAGGGGAGCACCGGGGAGCTGTTTTTT. Amino acids: CASSESWGQGSTGELFF.

This clone was seen only once. V is TRBV19 and J is TRBJ2-7, with 10 positions matching TRBD2. V trimming: 3 bases; J trimming: 3 bases; junction bases outside the gene matches: 11. This CDR3 contains 17 residues. CDR1 and CDR2 (germline): LNHDA, SQIVND (reference sequence). The DNA of the CDR3 is TGTGCCAGTAGTATGGAGACTAGCGGGCCTATACGCTACGAGCAGTACTTC. It specifies CASSMETSGPIRYEQYF.

The chain combines TRBV4-1 with TRBJ2-1, with D possibly being TRBD2 (6 bases). This CDR3 region has 14 residues. The V end lost 3 bases, the J end lost 9 bases, and 15 bases lay between the germline ends. Germline V lookup: CDR1 MGHRA, CDR2 YSYEKL. The CDR3 nucleotides are TGCGCCAGCAGCCAGGGGACTCTCGGAGGTGAGCAGTTCTTC. Amino acid sequence: CASSQGTLGGEQFF.

The chain joins TRBV9 to TRBJ2-3; TRBD2 matches at 12 bases. CDR3 length equals 16 residues. Germline values: CDR1 SGDLS, CDR2 YYNGEE. The V and J ends lost 3 bases and 0 bases, in that order; junction bases with no gene match: 2. The CDR3 protein is CASSGGTSGSTDTQYF. CDR3 bases: TGTGCCAGCAGCGGAGGGACTAGCGGGAGCACAGATACGCAGTATTTT. Looking up the rest from reference TRBV9 and TRBJ2-3 gives the full variable domain: DSGVTQTPKHLITATGQRVTLRCSPRSGDLSVYWYQQSLDQGLQFLIQYYNGEERAKGNILERFSAQQFPDLHSELNLSSLELGDSALYFCASSGGTSGSTDTQYFGPGTRLTVL.

V usage is TRBV7-6 and J usage is TRBJ1-4; tentatively, D is TRBD1 (5 bases). The germline V and J ends were trimmed by 3 bases and 6 bases, with 11 bases remaining between them. The CDR3 has 14 amino acids. The germline gives CDR1 SGHVS, CDR2 FNYEAQ. CDR3 sequence reads: CASSLQGRDEKLFF. The DNA of the CDR3 is TGTGCCAGCAGCTTGCAGGGAAGGGATGAAAAACTGTTTTTT.

This clone showed up just a few times. The chain combines TRBV4-3 with TRBJ1-2; tentatively, D is TRBD1 (5 bases). Germline assignment: CDR1 LGHNA and CDR2 YSLEER. The CDR3 is 16 residues long. The V end lost 2 bases, the J end lost 7 bases, and 20 bases lay between the germline ends. CDR3 DNA: TGCGCCAGCAGCCAATACCGATCGGGGGGAGATGGTGGCTACACCTTC. Encoded protein: CASSQYRSGGDGGYTF.

This chain joins TRBV7-2 and TRBJ2-1; a weak D match, TRBD2 (5 bases). The germline CDR1 and CDR2 sequences are SGHTA and FQGNSA. This CDR3 spans 13 amino acids. V lost 1 base and J 9 bases, leaving 10 bases between the germline ends. In nucleotides, the CDR3 is TGTGCCAGCAGCTTAGGGACTTTAGGTGAGCAGTTCTTC. This codes for CASSLGTLGEQFF.

J is TRBJ1-1 and V is TRBV12-5; D is perhaps TRBD1 (6 bases). Per the germline V gene, CDR1 is LGHNT and CDR2 is FRNRAP. The CDR3 length is 19 residues. V was shortened by 5 bases and J by 5 bases, with 30 bases between the two germline ends. The CDR3 loop reads CASGLLTQPLMGRGTEAFF. The CDR3 DNA follows: TGTGCTAGTGGTCTCCTGACCCAACCTTTGATGGGGAGGGGGACTGAAGCTTTCTTT.

The chain employs TRBV30 and TRBJ1-1; D might be TRBD1 (5 bases). The CDR3 is made up of 15 amino acids. V was trimmed by 2 bases and J by 2 bases, leaving 15 bases between them. CDR1 is GTSNPN, CDR2 SVGIG, per germline (reference sequence). The CDR3: CAWSTGQGPNTEAFF. DNA of the CDR3: TGTGCCTGGAGTACTGGTCAGGGCCCTAACACTGAAGCTTTCTTT.